Shown below are 29 T cell receptor beta chains from a single sample sequenced in a study of post-analysis software for immune sequencing data. The study's findings and limits: Patients showed TRBV5-6, TRBV5-1 and TRBV20-1 among a few TRBV segments more frequent than in controls.

Unique molecular identifiers were built into the TCR beta cDNA libraries. Via MiXCR, TCRdb re-called the PCR reads, giving one row per CDR3 protein. The table records about 460,000 distinct CDR3 sequences, under 55% of them present only once. These receptors are not linked to any known antigen. The source material was blood. The receptors shown here come from a girl under 18 with multiple sclerosis.

The V and J genes are TRBV4-3 and TRBJ1-2; maybe TRBD1 (6 bases). The CDR3 loop spans 15 amino acids. The V gene lost 6 bases and the J gene lost 4 bases, with 18 bases spanning the gap. Germline V gene sequence: CDR1 LGHNA, CDR2 YSLEER. CDR3 amino acids: CASRPSITQGYGYTF. The CDR3 coding sequence is TGCGCCAGCAGGCCAAGCATTACACAGGGCTATGGCTACACCTTC.

V and J are TRBV7-9 and TRBJ1-1; D is ambiguous. V was trimmed by 1 base and J by 4 bases, leaving 16 bases between them. The CDR3 has 16 residues. The germline V gene has CDR1 SEHNR and CDR2 FQNEAQ (reference sequence). The CDR3 loop is CASSLGLGGGFTEAFF. The CDR3 DNA reads TGTGCCAGCAGCTTAGGATTGGGAGGAGGTTTCACTGAAGCTTTCTTT.

The sample holds a few counts of this clonotype. The chain is built from TRBV9 and TRBJ2-3; no clear D. CDR3 length: 14 amino acids. V was shortened by 0 bases and J by 6 bases, with 11 bases between the two germline ends. The germline V gene encodes CDR1 SGDLS and CDR2 YYNGEE. Here the CDR3 reads CASSVADNKDTQYF. CDR3 coding DNA: TGTGCCAGCAGCGTAGCGGATAACAAGGATACGCAGTATTTT.

There are a few counts of this clonotype. The V gene is TRBV10-3, the J gene TRBJ2-5, with a tentative D call TRBD1 (6 bases). V was trimmed by 6 bases and J by 2 bases, leaving 13 bases between them. CDR3 length equals 14 residues. Germline-derived CDR1 and CDR2 are ENHRY and SYGVKD. The CDR3 region is CAIRADSLQETQYF. The CDR3 DNA sequence: TGTGCCATCAGGGCGGACAGCCTACAAGAGACCCAGTACTTC.

The table lists this clonotype with a few counts. The chain couples TRBV5-1 to TRBJ2-5; TRBD1 matches 9 bases. V was pared by 0 bases and J by 4 bases, with 7 bases of the junction left unmatched. Germline V gives CDR1 SGHRS, CDR2 YFSETQ. The CDR3 is 16 residues long. The CDR3 DNA is TGCGCCAGCAGCTTGGACGACAGGGGGACTCGAGAGACCCAGTACTTC. Its translation is CASSLDDRGTRETQYF.

This clonotype was seen a few times. This sequence joins TRBV6-5 and TRBJ2-7; 12 nucleotides line up with TRBD2. The germline CDR1 and CDR2 sequences are MNHEY and SVGAGI. The CDR3 loop spans 16 amino acids. V shed 0 bases, J shed 10 bases, and the junction held 10 bases outside the gene matches. CDR3 nucleotide sequence: TGTGCCAGCAGTTACTCGAGTAGCCTAGCGGGAGGGGTCCAGTACTTC. It codes for CASSYSSSLAGGVQYF.

The chain carries TRBV10-3 and TRBJ1-4; D not certain. The V gene's germline CDR1 is ENHRY and CDR2 SYGVKD. The CDR3 is 14 amino acids. Trimming stripped 5 bases from V and 7 bases from J, with 14 bases between. This CDR3 is CAISKKSGIEKLFF. DNA of the CDR3: TGTGCCATCAGTAAAAAATCGGGAATTGAAAAACTGTTTTTT.

CDR3 in DNA: TGTGCCAGCAGCTTAGGACTATCTGCCTACAATGAGCAGTTCTTC. Translating it yields CASSLGLSAYNEQFF. V and J are TRBV11-2 and TRBJ2-1; D is possibly TRBD2 (5 bases). Looked up from germline, CDR1 is SGHAT and CDR2 is FQNNGV. V was cut by 1 base and J by 2 bases, with 9 bases left in between. The CDR3 covers 15 residues.

This chain connects TRBV12-3 or TRBV12-4 to TRBJ2-1; TRBD2 aligns across 9 bases. Trimming took 6 bases from V and 6 from J; bases not matched to a gene: 12. The CDR3 runs 16 residues. CDR3 nucleotide sequence: TGTGCCAGCAGCTTCGCGGGCGGGAGGGAGAGCAATGAGCAGTTCTTC. Translating it yields CASSFAGGRESNEQFF.

The chain combines TRBV20-1 with TRBJ1-2; TRBD1 matches at 8 bases. CDR3 length equals 14 residues. The ends lost 4 bases at V and 5 bases at J; junction bases unmatched: 9. The V gene's germline CDR1 is DFQATT and CDR2 SNEGSKA (reference sequence). This CDR3 reads CSATDRGNGYGYTF. CDR3 in DNA: TGCAGTGCTACCGACAGGGGTAATGGTTATGGCTACACCTTC.

The chain uses TRBV3-1 and TRBJ2-7; D may be TRBD2 (6 bases). The better agreement between TRBJ2-5 and the DNA end casts doubt on the J call. Germline CDR1 and CDR2: LGHDT and YNNKEL (reference sequence). The CDR3 totals 15 residues. The CDR3: CASSQGPTGEETQYF. DNA for the CDR3: TGTGCCAGCAGCCAAGGACCCACGGGGGAAGAGACCCAGTACTTC.

This chain uses TRBV10-1 with TRBJ2-1; TRBD2 aligns across 7 bases. Trimming took 0 bases from V and 7 from J; bases not matched to a gene: 6. Germline-derived CDR1 and CDR2 are WNHNN and SYGVQD (reference sequence). The CDR3 totals 15 residues. DNA for the CDR3: TGCGCCAGCAGTGAGTCGGGAGGGCCCAGGAATGAGCAGTTCTTC. Translation: CASSESGGPRNEQFF.

The chain joins TRBV20-1 to TRBJ2-3, with 7 bases matching TRBD2. With V trimmed by 3 bases and J by 1 base, 13 bases remained unmatched. Germline values: CDR1 DFQATT, CDR2 SNEGSKA (reference sequence). The CDR3 has 17 residues. CDR3 loop: CSASRAGKVGGTDTQYF. Written as DNA, the CDR3 is TGCAGTGCTAGCAGAGCGGGAAAGGTTGGTGGCACAGATACGCAGTATTTT.

Details on this clonotype: Sequence at one end of the junction differs from germline and may be a read error. This chain connects TRBV20-1 to TRBJ1-2; weak D call: TRBD1 (6 bases). CDR1 and CDR2 (germline): DFQATT, SNEGSKA (reference sequence). The CDR3 loop spans 15 amino acids. The CDR3 DNA reads TGCAATGCTACCATCGGGGGGCTATTGATTAGTGGCTACACCTTC. Encoded protein: CNATIGGLLISGYTF.

This chain connects TRBV5-1 to TRBJ2-1; D might be TRBD2 (5 bases). From germline, CDR1 is SGHRS and CDR2 YFSETQ. CDR3 size: 15 residues. V shed 0 bases and J shed 5 bases, with 12 bases lying between them. This CDR3 reads CASSLAEGAHNEQFF. The DNA of the CDR3 is TGCGCCAGCAGCTTGGCCGAGGGAGCGCACAATGAGCAGTTCTTC.

This clonotype was observed many times. The chain is built from TRBV27 and TRBJ2-3; 8 bases are a match to TRBD2. Germline trimming cut 5 bases from V and 2 bases from J; bases unmatched to any gene: 9. The CDR3 loop spans 16 amino acids. CDR1 MNHEY and CDR2 SMNVEV come from the germline V gene (reference sequence). The CDR3 bases are TGTGCCAGCAGTCCCTTTAGCGGGATCAACACAGATACGCAGTATTTT. This gives the protein CASSPFSGINTDTQYF.

The chain joins TRBV7-2 to TRBJ1-5; no firm D call. The CDR3 contains 13 residues. V was shortened by 1 base and J by 5 bases, with 6 bases between the two germline ends. Germline V CDR1 and CDR2: SGHTA, FQGNSA. The CDR3 here is CASSLVADQPQHF. As DNA, the CDR3 is TGTGCCAGCAGCTTAGTTGCGGATCAGCCCCAGCATTTT.

This clonotype has a count of ten or more. The chain recombines TRBV6-6 with TRBJ2-5; 8 bases line up with TRBD1. Germline V CDR1 and CDR2: MNHNY, SVGAGI (reference sequence). The junction had 9 bases not matched to a gene; V was cut back by 5 bases and J by 4 bases. This CDR3 has 15 amino acids. This CDR3 is CASSTSGGGVETQYF. CDR3 sequence (DNA): TGTGCCAGCAGTACCTCAGGGGGCGGGGTAGAGACCCAGTACTTC.

This chain connects TRBV11-2 to TRBJ1-2, with D tentatively TRBD1 (6 bases). Per the germline V gene, CDR1 is SGHAT and CDR2 is FQNNGV. The CDR3 length is 16 residues. The ends were cut back, 0 bases at V and 0 bases at J, with 11 bases in the middle. The CDR3 nucleotides read TGTGCCAGCAGCTTAGACCGGACAGTCACTAACTATGGCTACACCTTC. Amino acid sequence: CASSLDRTVTNYGYTF.

This clonotype was found a few times. The gene calls are TRBV20-1 and TRBJ2-5; perhaps TRBD1 as D (5 bases). The CDR3 has 14 residues. V shed 6 bases and J shed 2 bases, with 16 bases lying between them. Germline V lookup: CDR1 DFQATT, CDR2 SNEGSKA (reference sequence). The CDR3 is CSASQVRGQETQYF. For the CDR3, the DNA is TGCAGTGCCAGTCAGGTTAGGGGACAAGAGACCCAGTACTTC.

V is TRBV10-3 and J is TRBJ2-3; D remains unclear. The CDR3 extends over 13 amino acids. CDR1 is ENHRY, CDR2 SYGVKD, per germline. V was shortened by 11 bases and J by 2 bases, with 14 bases between the two germline ends. This chain's CDR3 is CAQAQTDTDTQYF. CDR3 coding DNA: TGTGCCCAAGCCCAGACTGACACAGATACGCAGTATTTT.

The chain couples TRBV4-2 to TRBJ2-3; TRBD1 or TRBD2 may be the D gene (5 bases each). This CDR3 is built from 17 residues. The V and J ends lost 5 bases and 6 bases respectively, with 24 bases between them. Germline CDR1 and CDR2: LGHNA and YNFKEQ. The CDR3: CASSLRGGEVRQDTQYF. CDR3 DNA: TGTGCCAGCAGCTTGCGTGGGGGAGAGGTCAGGCAGGATACGCAGTATTTT.

This clonotype was observed a single time. This sequence joins TRBV20-1 and TRBJ2-1; D is undetermined. Germline values: CDR1 DFQATT, CDR2 SNEGSKA (reference sequence). The V gene lost 1 base and the J gene lost 6 bases, with 7 bases spanning the gap. The CDR3 is 12 amino acids. CDR3 bases: TGCAGTGCTAGAGCAAGGGTCAATGAGCAGTTCTTC. Translated, it gives CSARARVNEQFF.

The J gene is TRBJ2-7, the V gene TRBV29-1; TRBD1 matches at 11 bases. CDR1 and CDR2 (germline): SQVTM, ANQGSEA. The CDR3 consists of 13 residues. Unmatched junction bases numbered 6, after V lost 6 bases and J lost 5 bases. Written as DNA, the CDR3 is TGCAGCGTAGCCGGGACAGGGGGGGACGAGCAGTACTTC. It codes for CSVAGTGGDEQYF.

As DNA, the CDR3 is TGCAGTGCTCCCGGGACTAGCGGGAGCACCAGTCACAATGAGCAGTTCTTC. It translates to CSAPGTSGSTSHNEQFF. The rearrangement uses TRBV20-1 and TRBJ2-1; 14 nucleotides agree with TRBD2. The CDR3 spans 17 residues. V lost 5 bases and J lost 5; bases outside the gene matches: 11. Germline CDR1 is DFQATT and CDR2 is SNEGSKA (reference sequence).

The chain couples TRBV7-2 to TRBJ2-1; TRBD1 agrees at 7 bases. J was trimmed by 3 bases and V by 4 bases; bases with no gene match: 0. From germline, CDR1 is SGHTA and CDR2 FQGNSA. The CDR3 length is 13 residues. CDR3 in DNA: TGTGCCAGCAGCTACAGGGGCTACAATGAGCAGTTCTTC. Translated, it gives CASSYRGYNEQFF.

The chain carries TRBV29-1 and TRBJ1-1; D remains ambiguous. The V and J ends lost 7 bases and 5 bases respectively, with 17 bases between them. CDR3 length: 13 residues. The germline V gene encodes CDR1 SQVTM and CDR2 ANQGSEA. DNA of the CDR3: TGCAGCGGATCGGACGTTGCGGGGACTGAAGCTTTCTTT. Translated: CSGSDVAGTEAFF.

The sample holds a few counts of this clonotype. This rearrangement joins TRBV20-1 to TRBJ2-3; 8 nucleotides line up with TRBD2. The germline gives CDR1 DFQATT, CDR2 SNEGSKA (reference sequence). V shed 3 bases and J 4 bases; nucleotides not matched to a gene: 15. CDR3 size: 17 residues. CDR3 amino acids: CSASGEASGPMSDTQYF. For the CDR3, the DNA is TGCAGTGCTAGTGGGGAGGCTAGCGGGCCGATGTCAGATACGCAGTATTTT.

This clonotype was seen a handful of times. This chain links TRBV5-1 with TRBJ2-5; the D call may be TRBD1 or TRBD2 (6 bases each). Between the trimmed V and J ends, which lost 5 bases and 4 bases, there was a span of 21 bases. There are 16 residues in the CDR3. CDR1 SGHRS and CDR2 YFSETQ come from the germline V gene. This CDR3 is CASRGGHGGTGETQYF. Here the CDR3 DNA reads TGCGCCAGCAGAGGGGGTCATGGCGGGACGGGAGAGACCCAGTACTTC.